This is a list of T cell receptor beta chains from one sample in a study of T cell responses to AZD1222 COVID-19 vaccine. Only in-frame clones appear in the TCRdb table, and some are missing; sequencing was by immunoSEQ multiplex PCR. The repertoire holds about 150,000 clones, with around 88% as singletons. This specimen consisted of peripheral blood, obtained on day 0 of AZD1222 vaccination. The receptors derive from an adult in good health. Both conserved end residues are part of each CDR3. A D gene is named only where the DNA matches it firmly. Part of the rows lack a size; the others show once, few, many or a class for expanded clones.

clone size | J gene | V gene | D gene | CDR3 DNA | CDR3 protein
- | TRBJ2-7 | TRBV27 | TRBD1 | TGTGCCAGCAGTTACCGACAGGGGCAGTACGAGCAGTACTTC | CASSYRQGQYEQYF
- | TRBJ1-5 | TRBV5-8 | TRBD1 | TGTGCCAGCAGCTTGGGAGACAGGGGCAATCAGCCCCAGCATTTT | CASSLGDRGNQPQHF
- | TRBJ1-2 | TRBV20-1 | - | TGCAGGTCAGACAGCGGCTATGGCTACACCTTC | CRSDSGYGYTF
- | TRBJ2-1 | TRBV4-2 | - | TGTGCCAGCAGCCAAGGACAGGTGGACAATGAGCAGTTCTTC | CASSQGQVDNEQFF
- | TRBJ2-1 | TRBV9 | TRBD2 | TGTGCCAGCAGCGTAGGAAGCGGGGGCACCTTTTATGAGCAGTTCTTC | CASSVGSGGTFYEQFF
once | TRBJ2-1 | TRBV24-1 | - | TGTGCCACCAGTGGATGCTCGGGGTGCGAGCAGTTCTTC | CATSGCSGCEQFF
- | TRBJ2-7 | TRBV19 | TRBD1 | TGTGCCAGTAGGGGACAGGGGCTTTACGAGCAGTACTTC | CASRGQGLYEQYF
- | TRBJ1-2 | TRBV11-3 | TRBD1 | TGTGCCAGCAGCTTACCCGGGACAGGGGCTAACTATGGCTACACCTTC | CASSLPGTGANYGYTF
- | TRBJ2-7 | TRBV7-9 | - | TGTGCCAGCAGCCCGGTTGGACAGTCCCCTTTGTCCTACGAGCAGTACTTC | CASSPVGQSPLSYEQYF
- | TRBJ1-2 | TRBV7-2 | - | TGTGCCAGCAGCTCAACGCAGGGTTCCTATGGCTACACCTTC | CASSSTQGSYGYTF
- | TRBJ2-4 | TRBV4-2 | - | TGTGCCAGCAGCCAGTACCCGGGGAGCGGTGGAAACATTCAGTACTTC | CASSQYPGSGGNIQYF
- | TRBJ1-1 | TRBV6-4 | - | TGTGCCAGCAGTGTTTATTCGGGACACCGATACACTGAAGCTTTCTTT | CASSVYSGHRYTEAFF
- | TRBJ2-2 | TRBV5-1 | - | TGCGCCAGCAGTAGGGCAGCGAACACCGGGGAGCTGTTTTTT | CASSRAANTGELFF
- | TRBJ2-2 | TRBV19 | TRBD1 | TGTGCCAGTAGAGGGACAGGGAACACCGGGGAGCTGTTTTTT | CASRGTGNTGELFF
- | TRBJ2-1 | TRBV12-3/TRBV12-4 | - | TGTGCCAGCAGTTTAGGACGCCACAATGAGCAGTTCTTC | CASSLGRHNEQFF
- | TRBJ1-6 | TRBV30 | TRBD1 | TGTGCCTGGAGACAAAGACAGGGGGCGGAAGGATCCTATAATTCACCCCTCCACTTT | CAWRQRQGAEGSYNSPLHF
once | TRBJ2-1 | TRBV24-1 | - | TGTGCCACCAGTGATCATCAGGGGCTGCAGTTCTTC | CATSDHQGLQFF
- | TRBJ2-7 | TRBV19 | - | TGTGCCAGTAGGAGTTGGGATAACTCCTACGAGCAGTACTTC | CASRSWDNSYEQYF
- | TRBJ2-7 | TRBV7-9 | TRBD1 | TGTGCCAGCAGCTTAGGGAAGGGGCCCCGGGACAGGACGTACGAGCAGTACTTC | CASSLGKGPRDRTYEQYF
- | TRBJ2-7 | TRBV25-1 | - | TGTGCCAGCAGTGAAGAGAGAGGGATCTACGAGCAGTACTTC | CASSEERGIYEQYF
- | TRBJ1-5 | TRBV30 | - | TGTGCCTGGAGGTCCCCTGGCAATCAGCCCCAGCATTTT | CAWRSPGNQPQHF
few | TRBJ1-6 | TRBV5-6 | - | TGTGCCAGCAGCTTGGAGGGAGGCAATTCACCCCTCCACTTT | CASSLEGGNSPLHF
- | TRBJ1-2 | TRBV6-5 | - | TGTGCCAGCAGCCAAAGTGGAATTCTCAACCATGGCTACACCTTC | CASSQSGILNHGYTF
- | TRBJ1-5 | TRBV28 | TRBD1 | TGTGCCAGCCTCAGACAGGGTGATCAGCCCCAGCATTTT | CASLRQGDQPQHF
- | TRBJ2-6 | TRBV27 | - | TGTGCCAGCAGGGGGGGTAATGGCAGATCCCCCCACGCTGGGGCCAACGTCCTGACTTTC | CASRGGNGRSPHAGANVLTF
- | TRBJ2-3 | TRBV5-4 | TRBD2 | TGTGCCAGCAGCTTGGGACTAGCGGGAGGCACGCAGTATTTT | CASSLGLAGGTQYF
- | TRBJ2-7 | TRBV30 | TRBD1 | TGTGCCTGGAGGGGACAGAGCTACCACGAGCAGTACTTC | CAWRGQSYHEQYF
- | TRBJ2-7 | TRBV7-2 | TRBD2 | TGTGCCAGCAGTCGCGTCGGGGCGGGAGGTTCAATCTACGAGCAGTACTTC | CASSRVGAGGSIYEQYF
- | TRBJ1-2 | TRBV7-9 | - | TGTGCCAGCAGCTTATACCGGGATACCTATGGCTACACCTTC | CASSLYRDTYGYTF
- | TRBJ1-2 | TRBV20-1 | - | TGCAGTGCAGAATGGGAGCTTGGCTACACCTTC | CSAEWELGYTF
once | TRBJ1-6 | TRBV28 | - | TGTGCCAGCAGTTCCGCGACAGGTTCGAATTCACCCCTCCACTTT | CASSSATGSNSPLHF
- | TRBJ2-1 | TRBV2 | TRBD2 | TGTGCCAGCAGTGTAGCGGGAGAGCAGTTCTTC | CASSVAGEQFF
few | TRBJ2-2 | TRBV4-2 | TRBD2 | TGTGCCAGCAGCCCCCCACTATCCGGGACTAGCGTGTCCGGGGAGCTGTTTTTT | CASSPPLSGTSVSGELFF
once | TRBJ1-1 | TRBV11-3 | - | TGTGCCAGCAGCCCCCCCGACAGTTCAAGTGAAGCTTTCTTT | CASSPPDSSSEAFF
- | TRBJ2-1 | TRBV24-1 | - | TGTGCCACCAGTGACCGCAAGGGGGGGGCTCTAAATGAGCAGTTCTTC | CATSDRKGGALNEQFF
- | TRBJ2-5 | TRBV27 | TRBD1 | TGTGCCAGCAGTCCGGCCCCCGGGACAGGTTGGGTGAGGGTCCAAGAGACCCAGTACTTC | CASSPAPGTGWVRVQETQYF
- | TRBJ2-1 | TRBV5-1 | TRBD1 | TGCGCCAGCAAATCCGGGACAGGGGACCACAATGAGCAGTTCTTC | CASKSGTGDHNEQFF
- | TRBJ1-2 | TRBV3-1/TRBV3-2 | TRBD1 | TGTGCCAGCAGCCGTGGACAGGGGGCCGGCTATGGCTACACCTTC | CASSRGQGAGYGYTF
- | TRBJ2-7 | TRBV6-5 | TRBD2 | TGTGCCAGCAGTAAGAGCGGGAGGGCCCACGAGCAGTACTTC | CASSKSGRAHEQYF
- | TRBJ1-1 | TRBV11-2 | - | TGTGCCAGCAGCTTTGAGTACGTCCTTGAAGCTTTCTTT | CASSFEYVLEAFF
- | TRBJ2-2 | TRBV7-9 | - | TGTGCCAGCAGACTCCTTACGTCGGAGCTGTTTTTT | CASRLLTSELFF
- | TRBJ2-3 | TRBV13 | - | TGTGCCAGCAGCTTAGAAGGGAGCGGTTACCCGACCGATACGCAGTATTTT | CASSLEGSGYPTDTQYF
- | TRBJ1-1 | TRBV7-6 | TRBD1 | TGTGCCAGCAGCCCTTGGACAGGGGCAAGGAACACTGAAGCTTTCTTT | CASSPWTGARNTEAFF
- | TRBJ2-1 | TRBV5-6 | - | TGTGCCAGCGCCTTGGGGTGGGGGATGGATGAGCAGTTCTTC | CASALGWGMDEQFF
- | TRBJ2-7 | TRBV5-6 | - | TGTGCCGGCTACGAGCAGTACTTC | CAGYEQYF
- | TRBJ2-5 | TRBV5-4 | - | TGTGCCAGCAGCTTGACAGGGCGAGAGACCCAGTACTTC | CASSLTGRETQYF
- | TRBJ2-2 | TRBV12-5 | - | TGTGCTAGTGGTCTCGGAATCACCGGGGAGCTGTTTTTT | CASGLGITGELFF
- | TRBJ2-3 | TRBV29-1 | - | TGCAGCGCTGAATACACAGATACGCAGTATTTT | CSAEYTDTQYF
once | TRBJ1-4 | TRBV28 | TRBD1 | TGTGCCAGCAGTATCAACAGGGGAGAGGGTGAAAAACTGTTTTTT | CASSINRGEGEKLFF
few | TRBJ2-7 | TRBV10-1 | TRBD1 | TGCGCCAGCAGTCGGGGGAGGGACAGGGGACACTACGAGCAGTACTTC | CASSRGRDRGHYEQYF
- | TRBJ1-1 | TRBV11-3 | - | TGTGCCAGCAGCTTATCCGACACTGAAGCTTTCTTT | CASSLSDTEAFF
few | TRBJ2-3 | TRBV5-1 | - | TGCGCCAGCGGCTATACAGATACGCAGTATTTT | CASGYTDTQYF
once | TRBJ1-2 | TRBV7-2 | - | TGTGCCAGCAGCTTACGACAGGACTATGGCTACACCTTC | CASSLRQDYGYTF
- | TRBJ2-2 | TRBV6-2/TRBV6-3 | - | TGTGCCAGCAGTTACCTTCACGGCAACACCGGGGAGCTGTTTTTT | CASSYLHGNTGELFF
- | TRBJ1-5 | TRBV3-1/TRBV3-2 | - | TGTGCCAGCAGCCCTACTCCGCAGGGGACTGAGCATTTT | CASSPTPQGTEHF
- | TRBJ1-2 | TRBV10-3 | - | TGTGCCATCAGTAGCGACAGCTATGGCTACACCTTC | CAISSDSYGYTF